The 21 T cell receptor beta chains below come from one sample, sequenced in a study of shared clonotypes between healthy human individuals (TCRdb year 2020). Library creation used the immunoSEQ multiplex PCR assay. The table was pulled from immuneACCESS by TCRdb, which kept in-frame rearrangements only. Such tables lose some clones; where checked, under half of the loss comes from unresolved V genes, and the rest has no known cause. In all, the sample holds 450,000 to 650,000 clones, and roughly four fifths of those were seen once. The ten largest make up around 12% of the sample. Sequenced sample: PBMCs. The receptor source for this set is a middle-aged woman in good health. Some clones in this sample may be carry-over from other donors' samples.

The rearrangement joins TRBV14 to TRBJ2-4; D not resolved. Germline assignment: CDR1 SGHDN and CDR2 FVKESK. Trimming took off 2 bases at V and 7 bases at J, with 6 bases between the two ends. The CDR3 contains 12 residues. The CDR3 DNA reads as TGTGCCAGCAGCCAATCGGGTAACATTCAGTACTTC. Protein: CASSQSGNIQYF.

V and J are TRBV18 and TRBJ2-4; D tentatively fits TRBD1 or TRBD2 (5 bases each). V was pared by 3 bases and J by 4 bases, with 10 bases between. The CDR3 is 14 amino acids. Per germline, CDR1 KGHSH and CDR2 LQKENI. The CDR3 protein is CASSPRDEKNIQYF. The CDR3 DNA reads as TGTGCCAGCTCACCTCGGGACGAAAAAAACATTCAGTACTTC. Combining the CDR3 with reference TRBV18 and TRBJ2-4 gives the whole variable domain NAGVMQNPRHLVRRRGQEARLRCSPMKGHSHVYWYRQLPEEGLKFMVYLQKENIIDESGMPKERFSAEFPKEGPSILRIQQVVRGDSAAYFCASSPRDEKNIQYFGAGTRLSVL.

The chain has TRBV2 and TRBJ2-1; 9 nucleotides line up with TRBD1. The junction had 11 bases not matched to a gene; V was cut back by 5 bases and J by 9 bases. Germline CDR1 and CDR2: SNHLY and FYNNEI. This CDR3 region has 15 residues. The DNA for the CDR3 is TGTGCCAGCAGTCCTAGGGGACAGGGCGGGGGTGAGCAGTTCTTC. It codes for CASSPRGQGGGEQFF.

This clone was seen repeatedly, ten times or more. Other DNA sequences of this sample code for an identical CDR3. The rearrangement uses TRBV25-1 and TRBJ2-7; D unresolved. Trimming took off 4 bases at V and 3 bases at J, with 7 bases between the two ends. Germline V gene lookup returns CDR1 MGHDK and CDR2 SYGVNS. This CDR3 is built from 12 residues. CDR3 loop: CASSGRSYEQYF. The CDR3 DNA sequence: TGTGCCAGCAGTGGCAGAAGCTACGAGCAGTACTTC.

The chain is built from TRBV5-1 and TRBJ1-1; perhaps TRBD1 as D (6 bases). CDR3 length: 14 residues. The germline gives CDR1 SGHRS, CDR2 YFSETQ. Trimming removed 6 bases from V and 3 bases from J, with 15 bases in between. Written as DNA, the CDR3 is TGCGCCAGCATAAGGGGCGCAGGGGACACTGAAGCTTTCTTT. Encoded protein: CASIRGAGDTEAFF.

The chain uses TRBV6-1 and TRBJ2-1, with TRBD2 identical over 8 bases. The CDR3 has 16 residues. V was clipped by 0 bases and J by 8 bases; unmatched bases: 9. Looked up from germline, CDR1 is MNHNS and CDR2 is SASEGT. Written as DNA, the CDR3 is TGTGCCAGCAGTGAAGCGTTCGCGGGAGGTTCTGATGAGCAGTTCTTC. Translated, it gives CASSEAFAGGSDEQFF.

V usage is TRBV9 and J usage is TRBJ2-1, with a possible D match to TRBD1 (5 bases). The V gene lost 0 bases and the J gene lost 4 bases, with 8 bases spanning the gap. CDR3 length equals 14 residues. CDR1 is SGDLS, CDR2 YYNGEE, per germline. CDR3 in amino acids: CASSVEQGYNEQFF. The CDR3 DNA is TGTGCCAGCAGCGTAGAGCAGGGATACAATGAGCAGTTCTTC.

Regarding this clone: This sample includes further DNA sequences coding for the same CDR3. The chain uses TRBV28 and TRBJ1-2, with 7 nucleotides matching TRBD1. The CDR3 is 13 residues long. Losses at the gene ends were 7 bases for V and 4 bases for J; bases not matched to a gene: 6. Germline CDR1 and CDR2: MDHEN and SYDVKM. CDR3 nucleotide sequence: TGTGCCAGCACCCTGACAGGGAGCTATGGCTACACCTTC. Its translation: CASTLTGSYGYTF.

On this clone itself: As the CDR3 is not closed by the conserved phenylalanine or tryptophan, this likely results from a read error. The chain has TRBV5-1 and TRBJ2-7, with 8 bases matching TRBD1. Per germline, CDR1 SGHRS and CDR2 YFSETQ. The CDR3 runs 19 residues. CDR3: CASGLSRDRPSLASYEQYL. In DNA form, the CDR3 reads TGCGCCAGCGGCTTGTCCCGGGACAGGCCATCCTTGGCCTCCTACGAGCAGTACCTC.

The genes are TRBV19 and TRBJ2-5; no definite D call. V lost 4 bases to trimming and J lost 4 bases, with 7 bases between them. The CDR3 length is 12 residues. In germline, CDR1 is LNHDA, CDR2 SQIVND (reference sequence). The CDR3 DNA is TGTGCCAGTAGTAGTAGTGGAGAGACCCAGTACTTC. Translating it yields CASSSSGETQYF.

This sequence joins TRBV6-1 and TRBJ1-5, with D perhaps TRBD1 (5 bases). Between the trimmed V and J ends, which lost 6 bases and 3 bases, there was a span of 15 bases. This CDR3 is 15 amino acids long. Germline CDR1 MNHNS, CDR2 SASEGT. In nucleotides, the CDR3 is TGTGCCAGCAGGGTGACAGTTTCCCCCAATCAGCCCCAGCATTTT. Translation gives CASRVTVSPNQPQHF.

This chain links TRBV6-5 with TRBJ2-7; D might be TRBD2 (5 bases). V gave up 7 bases and J gave up 7 bases, with 14 bases separating them. Germline values: CDR1 MNHEY, CDR2 SVGAGI. CDR3 length equals 12 residues. CDR3 amino acids: CASIKETGEQYF. The CDR3 region has the DNA TGTGCCAGCATCAAAGAGACGGGAGAGCAGTACTTC.

The chain uses TRBV30 and TRBJ2-1, with D tentatively TRBD1 (6 bases). Looked up from germline, CDR1 is GTSNPN and CDR2 is SVGIG (reference sequence). V was cut by 3 bases and J by 9 bases, with 12 bases left in between. The CDR3 runs 12 residues. CDR3 coding DNA: TGTGCCTGGAGCTTCCAGGGGCCTGAGCAGTTCTTC. Translation: CAWSFQGPEQFF.

The rearrangement joins TRBV19 to TRBJ2-1, with D unresolved. Germline V gives CDR1 LNHDA, CDR2 SQIVND (reference sequence). The V gene lost 3 bases and the J gene lost 6 bases, with 9 bases spanning the gap. CDR3 length: 13 residues. The CDR3 nucleotides are TGTGCCAGTAGTATCTCCGTTGGCAATGAGCAGTTCTTC. It codes for CASSISVGNEQFF.

The rearrangement joins TRBV21-1 to TRBJ2-7; the DNA was not compared with TRBD2, the D call given in the table. TRBV21-1 is a documented pseudogene. This CDR3 comprises 19 residues. The chain's CDR3 is CASSKGGPIRTSVRYEQYF. Written as DNA, the CDR3 is TGTGCCAGCAGCAAAGGCGGCCCGATAAGGACTAGCGTCAGGTACGAGCAGTACTTC.

This chain connects TRBV27 to TRBJ2-5; no clear D gene. The V end was cut by 1 base, the J end by 1 base, with 7 bases between. The CDR3 is 14 amino acids. Germline V gene lookup returns CDR1 MNHEY and CDR2 SMNVEV (reference sequence). CDR3 sequence reads: CASSLWASQETQYF. As DNA, the CDR3 is TGTGCCAGCAGTTTATGGGCATCCCAAGAGACCCAGTACTTC.

V is TRBV5-6 and J is TRBJ1-2, with TRBD1 matching 9 bases. Germline CDR1 SGHDT, CDR2 YYEEEE. The CDR3 extends over 17 amino acids. V was clipped by 4 bases and J by 2 bases; unmatched bases: 12. The CDR3 is CASSRDSGTGPNYGYTF. DNA for the CDR3: TGTGCCAGCAGCCGTGATTCCGGGACAGGGCCCAACTATGGCTACACCTTC.

The chain combines TRBV10-3 with TRBJ1-2; 9 bases map to TRBD1. The germline V gene has CDR1 ENHRY and CDR2 SYGVKD. The CDR3 covers 16 residues. Unmatched junction bases numbered 10, after V lost 3 bases and J lost 5 bases. CDR3 DNA sequence: TGTGCCATCAGTGAACAGGGACAGGGCGGGGATTATGGCTACACCTTC. Its protein product is CAISEQGQGGDYGYTF.

This chain joins TRBV29-1 and TRBJ2-1, with 8 bases matching TRBD2. In germline, CDR1 is SQVTM, CDR2 ANQGSEA. J gave up 7 bases and V 8 bases, and 13 bases lay outside the gene matches. CDR3 length: 14 amino acids. The CDR3 spells CSTILSGRVNEQFF. The CDR3 DNA follows: TGCAGCACCATACTGAGCGGGAGAGTGAATGAGCAGTTCTTC.

The chain couples TRBV30 to TRBJ2-1, with D uncertain. V was clipped by 5 bases and J by 9 bases, with 14 bases between them. Germline V CDR1 and CDR2: GTSNPN, SVGIG (reference sequence). The CDR3 is 12 amino acids. DNA for the CDR3: TGTGCCTGGTTCCTTAGTTGGGGTGAGCAGTTCTTC. Translating gives CAWFLSWGEQFF.

The CDR3 region has the DNA TGTGCCAGCAGTCCTCGGACAGGGAAAGCCGGGGAGCTGTTTTTT. Translation gives CASSPRTGKAGELFF. The chain couples TRBV2 to TRBJ2-2; TRBD1 agrees at 8 bases. Germline assignment: CDR1 SNHLY and CDR2 FYNNEI. This CDR3 is 15 amino acids long. The V and J ends lost 5 bases and 6 bases, in that order; junction bases with no gene match: 8.